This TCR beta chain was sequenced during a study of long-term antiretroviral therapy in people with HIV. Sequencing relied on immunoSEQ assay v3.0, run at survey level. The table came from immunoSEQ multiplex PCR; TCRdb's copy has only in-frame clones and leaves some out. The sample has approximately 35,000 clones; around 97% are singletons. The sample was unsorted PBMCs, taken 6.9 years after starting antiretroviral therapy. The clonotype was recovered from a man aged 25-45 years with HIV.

This CDR3 is CASSWDSNQPQHF. The CDR3, as DNA: TGTGCCAGCAGCTGGGATAGCAATCAGCCCCAGCATTTT. The chain joins TRBV7-6 to TRBJ1-5; D uncertain. Looked up from germline, CDR1 is SGHVS and CDR2 is FNYEAQ. Trimming stripped 4 bases from V and 0 bases from J, with 4 bases between. This CDR3 contains 13 residues.